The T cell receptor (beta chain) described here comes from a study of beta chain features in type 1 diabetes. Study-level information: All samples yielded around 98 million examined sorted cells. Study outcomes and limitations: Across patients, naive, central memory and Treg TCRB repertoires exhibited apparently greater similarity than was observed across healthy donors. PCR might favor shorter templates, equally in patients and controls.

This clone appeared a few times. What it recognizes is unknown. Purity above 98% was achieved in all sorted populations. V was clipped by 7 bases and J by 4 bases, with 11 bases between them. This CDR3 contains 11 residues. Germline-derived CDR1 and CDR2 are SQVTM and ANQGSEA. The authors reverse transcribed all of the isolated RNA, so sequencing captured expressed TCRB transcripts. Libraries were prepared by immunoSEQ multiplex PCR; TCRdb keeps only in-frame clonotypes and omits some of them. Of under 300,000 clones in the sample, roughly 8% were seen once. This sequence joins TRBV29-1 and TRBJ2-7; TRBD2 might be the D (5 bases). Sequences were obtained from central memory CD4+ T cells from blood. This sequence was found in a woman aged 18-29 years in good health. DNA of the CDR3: TGCAGCGCTAGGACTGAGTACGAGCAGTACTTC. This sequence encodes CSARTEYEQYF.